The 6 T cell receptor beta chains below come from one sample, sequenced in a study of T-cell reconstitution after alpha-beta-depleted transplantation in children. Unique molecular identifiers featured in how the TCRbeta library was prepared. From the PCR reads, TCRdb called clonotypes with MiXCR, one entry per CDR3 protein. The table records around 200,000 distinct CDR3 sequences, 6% to 7% of them present only once. The material was PBMCs from the stem cell graft donor, obtained from the stem cell graft. The receptors were sampled from a human donor who donated a stem cell graft to a child with Wiskott-Aldrich syndrome.

This clonotype was detected many times. The rearrangement uses TRBV12-3 or TRBV12-4 and TRBJ2-7, with a tentative D call TRBD2 (6 bases). Between the trimmed V and J ends, which lost 0 bases and 7 bases, there was a span of 10 bases. This CDR3 region has 13 residues. This CDR3 is CASSLATSWEQYF. CDR3 nucleotide sequence: TGTGCCAGCAGTTTAGCTACTAGCTGGGAGCAGTACTTC.

Ten or more counts support this clonotype. The chain employs TRBV20-1 and TRBJ2-3; D is perhaps TRBD1 or TRBD2 (5 bases each). The germline V gene encodes CDR1 DFQATT and CDR2 SNEGSKA (reference sequence). Trimming removed 0 bases from V and 2 bases from J, with 15 bases in between. The CDR3 length is 16 residues. CDR3: CSARDLTGPTTDTQYF. CDR3 nucleotides: TGCAGTGCTAGAGATCTGACGGGGCCTACCACAGATACGCAGTATTTT.

The table lists this clonotype with many counts. This chain connects TRBV12-3 or TRBV12-4 to TRBJ1-1; possible D gene TRBD1, 6 bases. The CDR3 spans 14 residues. The ends were cut back, 7 bases at V and 1 base at J, with 13 bases in the middle. The CDR3 nucleotides read TGTGCCAGCACTCTACTGACAGGGAACACTGAAGCTTTCTTT. It translates to CASTLLTGNTEAFF.

This clonotype was recorded many times. The rearrangement joins TRBV7-2 to TRBJ2-7, with D perhaps matching TRBD2 (5 bases). In germline, CDR1 is SGHTA, CDR2 FQGNSA. V lost 5 bases and J 5 bases, leaving 16 bases between the germline ends. The CDR3 consists of 14 residues. CDR3 nucleotide sequence: TGTGCCAGCAGCCAGAATGGACTGTTACACGAGCAGTACTTC. Translating it yields CASSQNGLLHEQYF.

Ten or more counts support this clonotype. The chain carries TRBV24-1 and TRBJ2-2, with D perhaps TRBD2 (5 bases). The CDR3 loop spans 16 amino acids. From germline, CDR1 is KGHDR and CDR2 SFDVKD. V lost 4 bases, J lost 0 bases, and 11 bases lay in between. The CDR3, as DNA: TGTGCCACCAGTGACCCACCTAGCACGAACACCGGGGAGCTGTTTTTT. The encoded protein is CATSDPPSTNTGELFF.

This clonotype was observed at least ten times. In DNA form, the CDR3 reads TGCAGCCAGCGATCAGACCCGAACACTGAAGCTTTCTTT. It encodes CSQRSDPNTEAFF. The rearrangement joins TRBV29-1 to TRBJ1-1; D is uncertain. The CDR3 consists of 13 residues. V shed 8 bases and J shed 1 base, with 14 bases lying between them. Germline assignment: CDR1 SQVTM and CDR2 ANQGSEA. The full variable domain, rest sourced from reference TRBV29-1 and TRBJ1-1, is SAVISQKPSRDICQRGTSLTIQCQVDSQVTMMFWYRQQPGQSLTLIATANQGSEATYESGFVIDKFPISRPNLTFSTLTVSNMSPEDSSIYLCSQRSDPNTEAFFGQGTRLTVV.